This TCR beta chain originates from a study of Graves' ophthalmopathy and Graves' hyperthyroidism. Study information: Peripheral blood sampling preceded any treatment and occurred at initial diagnosis.

A note on this clonotype: Its antigen is as yet unknown. A much more abundant neighbour one base away suggests this may be a read error.

Every ophthalmopathy donor presented moderate-to-severe activity, CAS ≥3, NOSPECS ≥4 and duration under 3 months. Amplified material comprised TCR beta CDR3 regions derived from RNA transcripts. HTBI-primed RT-PCR formed the first round, and a multiplex PCR formed the second. Using its own MiXCR run on the multiplex PCR reads, TCRdb lists one record per CDR3 protein. The sample lists over 650,000 distinct CDR3 sequences; roughly 39% were seen once. Findings and limits, study-wide: Blood also contained most of the expanded thyroid clonotypes above 0.001 frequency.

This clonotype was sampled from an adult man with Graves' ophthalmopathy. Sequenced: peripheral blood.

CDR3 bases: TGTGCCAGCAGTTACCCGCCCGGGACAGGTCATCCACCCCTCCACTTT. Amino acids: CASSYPPGTGHPPLHF. This chain links TRBV10-3 with TRBJ1-6; 8 bases line up with TRBD1. Germline lookup yields CDR1 ENHRY and CDR2 SYGVKD. CDR3 length: 16 amino acids.